The source of this T cell receptor (beta chain) is a study of cytomegalovirus exposure and HLA in healthy donors (dated by TCRdb to 2017 to 2019). Turning to the overall study: According to an earlier analysis of a few hundred of the donors, about 179 million T cells yielded some 110 million unique TCR beta sequences and approximately 280 Gb of sequence data. An early release that covered around 590 HLA-typed donors contained around 300 gigabases of sequencing data and tens of millions of unique TCR sequences. Of the 300 to 500 genotyped donors, 75% to 85% were placed in the genetic ancestry cluster associated with self-reported Caucasian donors. The study aimed to test whether cataloging public T cell receptors could reveal signatures of past pathogen exposure. The study used immunosequencing to profile the T cell repertoires of under 700 subjects and linked those repertoires to cytomegalovirus serostatus. In addition to the first cohort of around 670 subjects, a separate validation cohort of 120 different subjects was used. High-throughput TCR immunosequencing, statistical association of individual TCRs with disease status, and machine learning were combined to predict cytomegalovirus infection status. In a later analysis, previously published TCR beta repertoires from several hundred donors were re-analyzed and high-resolution HLA genotyping was added so that TCR occurrence patterns could be studied. Rather than using new phenotypic data, the later analysis identified candidate immune exposures from TCR beta sequences and from how often those sequences occurred across donors. An earlier analysis of 450 to 750 of the donors used high-throughput TCR beta sequencing to judge whether each TCR beta V gene segment behaved as functional or pseudogenic. Donor age, sex, ethnicity and CMV serostatus were compiled alongside the repertoire data. A later genetic analysis used genome-wide SNP genotypes for about 65% of the 666 donors, treating that subset as a discovery cohort. All discovery cohort repertoires had been generated using a single sequencing platform. Both class I and class II loci were covered by HLA typing, at four-digit resolution. Typing coverage differed by locus: A, B, C, DRB1 and DQB1 were typed in about 620-630 donors, DQA1 in about 510, DPA1 in 600 to 610, and DPB1 in roughly 450. About 5 DR-DQ haplotypes were handled as single units for association and clustering, since linkage in the cohort was strong. Among around 400 genotyped donors of the cohort, an average of approximately 250,000 unique TCR beta nucleotide sequences were sequenced per donor, roughly 20% of them non-productive.

The junction shows trimming of 5 bases on V and 4 bases on J, and the gene matches do not reach 9 bases of it. Reading the germline V gene (reference sequence) gives CDR1 LNHDA and CDR2 SQIVND. The CDR3 spans 17 residues, from the cysteine through the phenylalanine. The read is trimmed to its CDR3 DNA, 51 bases read in frame from base 1. Turning to this clone: Its antigen is not yet known. One base away there is no much larger clone; base qualities are not given.

Libraries were prepared through the immunoSEQ multiplex PCR assay. The multiplex PCR relied on a mix of 60 forward primers for TCR Vbeta segments and 13 reverse primers for TCR Jbeta segments. The CDR3 region of rearranged TCR beta genes was amplified from genomic DNA with a multiplex PCR assay. The Illumina HiSeq System was used to sequence the amplified TCR beta libraries as 87-base-pair reads. The authors processed their data as follows. A later analysis counted about 82 million unique TCR beta chains across the approximately 700 repertoires, and approximately 11 million of these chains were shared by at least two donors. To remove PCR and sequencing errors, raw reads were error-corrected and collapsed into unique sequences using a nearest-neighbor algorithm that merged closely related sequences. To assign V, D and J gene segments, CDR3 sequences were aligned to IMGT reference sequences. Each retained sequence needed at least a six-nucleotide match to both a V gene segment and a J gene segment. A rearrangement counted as productive if the CDR3 had no stop codons and remained in frame with V and J, and every other rearrangement counted as non-productive. CDR3 was defined according to IMGT convention as the region running from the second conserved V-encoded cysteine to the conserved J-encoded phenylalanine. The earlier analysis of a few hundred of the donors excluded sequences that lacked an unambiguous match to a single V gene segment. An earlier analysis of over 450 of the donors classified V segments as functional when productive rearrangements were above 56.7% and as segregating when the standard deviation between donors was above 5%. To diagnose cytomegalovirus status from the catalog of TCR beta chain sequences, a statistical classification framework was built. A later analysis assigned V and J genes by comparing TCR nucleotide sequences with IMGT/GENE-DB human TR gene sequences. In a later analysis, CDR3 sequences and most-parsimonious VDJ recombination scenarios were assigned using the TCRdist pipeline. In a later analysis, each TCR beta chain was defined by its CDR3 amino acid sequence together with its V-gene family, and reads without a unique V-gene family were excluded. A later analysis removed 500 to 650 highly shared, low-generation-probability nucleotide sequences to deal with suspected cross-contamination and a sequencing artifact. For each public chain, a later analysis derived a clonal expansion index from normalized ranks of inferred template counts within each repertoire. In a later analysis, generation probabilities were computed using a VDJ recombination model fitted to out-of-frame rearrangements, and the results were checked against IGoR. A later analysis scored TCR-TCR, TCR-HLA and TCR-CMV co-occurrence with hypergeometric tests, applying a repertoire-size bias correction to TCR pairs. A later analysis estimated false discovery rates by permuting HLA or CMV assignments 20 times. A later analysis grouped co-occurring TCRs with DBSCAN, adding TCRdist sequence similarity when clustering within HLA-allele-positive subsets. For co-occurrence clustering, repertoires with fewer than 30,000 or more than 120,000 public chains were excluded, along with four to six repertoires with anomalous nucleotide sharing. Entries here come from immuneACCESS through TCRdb and include only in-frame sequences with V and J called. Some clones fail to appear in such tables; in the studies checked, an unresolved V gene covers under half of the shortfall, and the cause of the remainder is unknown. That table furnishes V, J and clone size, whereas the DNA furnished D and trimming. This sample lists around 200,000 clones; under 85% were detected once. Clones ranked in the top ten supply around 1.6% of the sample.

Beyond this particular receptor, the publication reports: Sequencing depth was assumed to be roughly uniform across donors in the presence/absence analyses, though that assumption may not hold. According to a later genetic analysis, donors in an Asian-associated ancestry cluster had fewer N-insertions in productive TCRs than the approximately 630-donor mean. According to a later analysis, most CMV-associated TCR beta chains appeared to be HLA-restricted, and the HLA associations seemed to be driven largely by CMV exposure. A group of highly shared sequence variants was considered likely to be a technical artifact of the sequencing pipeline. Correlated functional status among segregating V segments might be attributable to linkage disequilibrium, but an unknown experimental factor could not be ruled out. In a later genetic analysis, a missense DCLRE1C variant was associated with V-gene and J-gene trimming of TCR beta chains, and the association was replicated in an independent cohort. Cytomegalovirus status was reported to be diagnosed by the classifier with high specificity and sensitivity in both the original and validation cohorts. In vitro tests confirmed that a few of the cytomegalovirus-associated TCR beta chains recognize cytomegalovirus antigens. A further reported finding was that TCR beta sequences accurately predicted the HLA-A and HLA-B alleles for most subjects in the first cohort. Compared with equally common non-associated chains, HLA-associated TCR beta chains in a later analysis were more clonally expanded and had lower generation probabilities. CMV serostatus was the only immune exposure information available for the cohort. According to a later analysis, TCR association rates differed among HLA loci, with DRB1 alleles showing the most associated TCRs and HLA-C alleles showing the fewest. Only TCR beta chains were sequenced in this cohort, and the absence of alpha or paired-chain data limited detectable features. Broadly in line with IMGT annotations, most TCR beta V segments showed up in productive rearrangements about 87% or about 30% of the time in an earlier analysis of some 590 of the donors. In the study, 164 TCR beta chains were listed as associated with cytomegalovirus. Assigning TCR associations to individual alleles was difficult when HLA alleles, especially DR and DQ, strongly co-occurred. Approximately 18 rarely observed V segments, including chromosome 9 orphons, were excluded from the earlier analysis of almost 600 of the donors because counts were too low. Because the 87-base-pair reads could not distinguish some IMGT-functional V segments, including TRBV6-2 and TRBV6-3, those segments were excluded. The authors suggested that the approach could potentially be generalized to other disease states and immunological phenotypes. Because HLA typing was missing for some donors at each locus, association tests included only the typed subset. Most TCR sequences were observed very rarely across donors, whereas some public TCRs were present in many individuals. According to a later analysis, parvovirus B19, influenza, CMV and Epstein-Barr virus appeared linked to several top co-occurrence clusters. Specific HLA alleles were associated with 15,000 to 20,000 TCR beta sequences at a false discovery rate of 0.05 in a later analysis.

In total, 666 healthy bone marrow donors made up the cohort. Cohort members were all nominally healthy when sampled, although unrecorded immune exposures were likely present. The donor tested CMV seronegative, placing the donor among the 300 to 400 seronegative members of the cohort. Every donor gave a peripheral blood sample, and the peripheral blood mononuclear cells from that sample were used for TCR beta sequencing. Genomic DNA extraction from the blood cell samples was performed with the Qiagen DNeasy Blood Extraction Kit. The chain couples TRBV19 to TRBJ2-3, and 13 bases in between align with TRBD2. Specimen: PBMCs. The sequence was collected from a man aged 50-60 years in good health and CMV-seronegative. The CDR3 protein sequence reads: CASSSTPGLAGSDTQYF. The DNA sequence is given as TGTGCCAGTAGTTCTACACCGGGACTAGCGGGGTCAGATACGCAGTATTTT.